The source of this TCR beta chain is a study of long-term antiretroviral therapy in people with HIV. The study, taken as a whole, reports: Information pertaining to ART adherence, viral resistance or therapeutic modifications was not obtained. Post-ART, diversity grew, though it stayed under transplant donor control levels. Pre-ART-expanded clones dominated the repertoire at all time points.

Researchers report immunoSEQ v3.0 was run at survey level. For every sample, sequencing targeted roughly 40,000-50,000 T-cell genomes. Profiled with immunoSEQ multiplex PCR; TCRdb holds only in-frame clones, not every one. The table has 27,000 or so clones, 80% to 85% seen once. With respect to this clone: Its specificity is unknown.

Between the trimmed V and J ends, which lost 2 bases and 4 bases, there was a span of 9 bases. CDR3 length: 14 residues. Germline CDR1 is SGHRS and CDR2 is YFSETQ. The source is a man aged 50-60 years with HIV. Sequences were derived from unsorted PBMCs, sampled 2.9 years after starting antiretroviral therapy. V is TRBV5-1 and J is TRBJ2-2; unclear D gene. The CDR3 loop reads CASSLRYSTGELFF. The CDR3 bases are TGCGCCAGCAGCTTACGTTATAGCACCGGGGAGCTGTTTTTT.